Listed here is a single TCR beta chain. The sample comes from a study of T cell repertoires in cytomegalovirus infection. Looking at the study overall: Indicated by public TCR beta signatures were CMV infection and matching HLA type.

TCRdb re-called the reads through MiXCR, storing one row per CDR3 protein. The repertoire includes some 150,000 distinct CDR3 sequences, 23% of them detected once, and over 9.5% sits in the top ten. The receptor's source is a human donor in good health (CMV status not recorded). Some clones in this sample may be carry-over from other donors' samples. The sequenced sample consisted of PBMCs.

For the CDR3, the DNA is TGTGCCAGCAGCTTAGAGTCCCGGAGACGCACAGATACGCAGTATTTT. Protein product: CASSLESRRRTDTQYF. The chain uses TRBV5-4 and TRBJ2-3; D is ambiguous. V was pared by 2 bases and J by 1 base, with 14 bases between. The CDR3 loop spans 16 amino acids. Germline loops: CDR1 SGHNT, CDR2 YYREEE (reference sequence).